These 2 T cell receptor beta chains were sequenced from one sample in a study of T-cell reconstitution after alpha-beta-depleted transplantation in children. The TCRbeta library was prepared with unique molecular identifiers. In TCRdb, the PCR reads were re-called with MiXCR into one record per CDR3 protein. The sample includes hundreds of thousands of distinct CDR3 sequences, 8% to 10% seen only once; the top ten take roughly 6.2%. The sequencing here drew on PBMCs from the stem cell graft donor, taken from the stem cell graft. Every receptor here comes from a human donor who donated a stem cell graft to a child with acute lymphoblastic leukemia.

Ten or more counts support this clonotype. The genes are TRBV6-4 and TRBJ1-1; 7 nucleotides line up with TRBD1. This CDR3 region has 14 residues. J was trimmed by 0 bases and V by 6 bases; bases with no gene match: 4. Germline assignment: CDR1 MRHNA and CDR2 SNTAGT. In DNA, the CDR3 is TGTGCCAGCAGAGCCGGGACAGTGAACACTGAAGCTTTCTTT. It encodes CASRAGTVNTEAFF.

This clonotype was seen at least ten times. The chain employs TRBV10-3 and TRBJ2-3; 8 bases agree with TRBD2. Trimming at V came to 8 bases and at J to 3 bases, leaving 10 bases not matched to a gene. This CDR3 spans 15 amino acids. The V gene's germline CDR1 is ENHRY and CDR2 SYGVKD. The CDR3 is CAIRAGAPSTDTQYF. CDR3 nucleotides: TGTGCCATCCGAGCGGGGGCACCTTCTACAGATACGCAGTATTTT.